One sample yielded the 32 T cell receptor beta chains listed below, sequenced in a study of blood T cell repertoires in COVID-19. The method was immunoSEQ multiplex PCR; TCRdb's version includes in-frame clones alone and lacks a portion of them. The sample lists roughly 180,000 clones; 70% to 90% were seen once. The sample consisted of peripheral blood. These TCRs come from a man between 35 and 55 years old who had recovered from COVID-19.

V usage is TRBV5-6 and J usage is TRBJ2-7; unclear D gene. CDR1 and CDR2 (germline): SGHDT, YYEEEE. This CDR3 is 12 amino acids long. V dropped 1 base and J dropped 5 bases, with 7 bases sitting between them. Here the CDR3 DNA reads TGTGCCAGCAGCTTGTGGCAAGACGAGCAGTACTTC. Protein: CASSLWQDEQYF. Filled out from reference TRBV5-6 and TRBJ2-7, the complete variable domain reads DAGVTQSPTHLIKTRGQQVTLRCSPKSGHDTVSWYQQALGQGPQFIFQYYEEEERQRGNFPDRFSGHQFPNYSSELNVNALLLGDSALYLCASSLWQDEQYFGPGTRLTVT.

The genes are TRBV4-1 and TRBJ2-5; TRBD2 matches at 10 bases. The germline gives CDR1 MGHRA, CDR2 YSYEKL. Trimming at V came to 0 bases and at J to 1 base, leaving 5 bases not matched to a gene. This CDR3 has 17 amino acids. CDR3 sequence reads: CASSQDRGLAVQETQYF. The CDR3 nucleotides are TGCGCCAGCAGCCAAGATAGAGGACTAGCGGTCCAAGAGACCCAGTACTTC.

This clone was seen a single time. The chain recombines TRBV7-2 with TRBJ2-5, with D unclear. The CDR3 runs to 14 residues. Germline CDR1 and CDR2: SGHTA and FQGNSA. The ends were cut back, 5 bases at V and 0 bases at J, with 10 bases in the middle. CDR3 loop: CASSPGSYQETQYF. The CDR3 coding sequence is TGTGCCAGCAGCCCGGGTTCGTACCAAGAGACCCAGTACTTC.

V is TRBV30 and J is TRBJ2-1; possible D gene TRBD1, 6 bases. There are 15 residues in the CDR3. Germline lookup yields CDR1 GTSNPN and CDR2 SVGIG (reference sequence). Trimming took off 2 bases at V and 9 bases at J, with 20 bases between the two ends. CDR3 coding DNA: TGTGCCTGGAGTTTCCCCGGACAGCCTAGAGGTGAGCAGTTCTTC. Translation gives CAWSFPGQPRGEQFF.

The CDR3 sequence is CASRRKPFAYEQYF. For the CDR3, the DNA is TGTGCCAGCAGAAGAAAGCCCTTTGCCTACGAGCAGTACTTC. The rearrangement uses TRBV6-5 and TRBJ2-7; D not certain. Germline CDR1 and CDR2: MNHEY and SVGAGI. Trimming left V 6 bases short and J 2 bases short, with 14 bases between. This CDR3 spans 14 amino acids.

This clone came up once. The chain is built from TRBV5-1 and TRBJ2-3, with TRBD1 matching over 9 bases. This CDR3 comprises 16 residues. CDR1 and CDR2 (germline): SGHRS, YFSETQ. V lost 2 bases to trimming and J lost 6 bases; unmatched junction nucleotides: 10. CDR3 coding DNA: TGCGCCAGCAGCTTTCTCCAGACAGGGGGAACGGATACGCAGTATTTT. Translation gives CASSFLQTGGTDTQYF. The entire variable domain, with the rest obtained from reference TRBV5-1 and TRBJ2-3, is as follows: KAGVTQTPRYLIKTRGQQVTLSCSPISGHRSVSWYQQTPGQGLQFLFEYFSETQRNKGNFPGRFSGRQFSNSRSEMNVSTLELGDSALYLCASSFLQTGGTDTQYFGPGTRLTVL.

This chain joins TRBV10-3 and TRBJ2-5, with D unclear. V was trimmed by 2 bases and J by 4 bases, leaving 11 bases between them. The germline V gene encodes CDR1 ENHRY and CDR2 SYGVKD. The length of the CDR3 is 14 residues. The CDR3: CAISESQKRETQYF. For the CDR3, the DNA is TGTGCCATCAGTGAGAGCCAGAAGCGAGAGACCCAGTACTTC.

This rearrangement joins TRBV7-3 to TRBJ1-1; D gene ambiguous. Looked up from germline, CDR1 is SGHTA and CDR2 is FQGTGA. This CDR3 region has 15 residues. V lost 5 bases and J lost 5, with 18 bases in between. In DNA form, the CDR3 reads TGTGCCAGCAGCCCAGACTACGAAGCACTTACTGAAGCTTTCTTT. Protein: CASSPDYEALTEAFF. Full variable domain (missing parts from reference TRBV7-3 and TRBJ1-1): GAGVSQTPSNKVTEKGKYVELRCDPISGHTALYWYRQSLGQGPEFLIYFQGTGAADDSGLPNDRFFAVRPEGSVSTLKIQRTERGDSAVYLCASSPDYEALTEAFFGQGTRLTVV.

V is TRBV12-5 and J is TRBJ1-1; D call uncertain. The CDR3 spans 14 residues. CDR1 and CDR2 from the germline V gene are LGHNT and FRNRAP. For the CDR3, the DNA is TGTGGAAGTTGTCAGAACACCCTTAACACTGAAGCTTTCTTT. Translated: CGSCQNTLNTEAFF.

The chain carries TRBV12-5 and TRBJ1-3, with 8 bases aligning to TRBD1. V gave up 0 bases and J gave up 0 bases; unmatched junction bases: 7. This CDR3 has 18 amino acids. Germline CDR1 LGHNT, CDR2 FRNRAP. CDR3 residues: CASGLVLTGGTSGNTIYF. The CDR3 nucleotides read TGTGCTAGTGGTTTGGTACTTACAGGGGGTACCTCTGGAAACACCATATATTTT. The complete variable domain, with remaining parts taken from reference TRBV12-5 and TRBJ1-3, reads DARVTQTPRHKVTEMGQEVTMRCQPILGHNTVFWYRQTMMQGLELLAYFRNRAPLDDSGMPKDRFSAEMPDATLATLKIQPSEPRDSAVYFCASGLVLTGGTSGNTIYFGEGSWLTVV.

The chain links TRBV9 to TRBJ2-3; 7 bases line up with TRBD2. The CDR3 covers 14 residues. V gave up 10 bases and J gave up 0 bases; unmatched junction bases: 8. Germline V gene lookup returns CDR1 SGDLS and CDR2 YYNGEE. The CDR3 DNA sequence: TGTGCCCGCGGGTGGGGGGGAAGCACAGATACGCAGTATTTT. This codes for CARGWGGSTDTQYF.

The chain combines TRBV3-1 (or the pseudogene TRBV3-2) with TRBJ2-1; 10 nucleotides agree with TRBD1. Germline loops: CDR1 LGHDT, CDR2 YNNKEL (reference sequence). The CDR3 consists of 15 residues. V gave up 0 bases and J gave up 4 bases; unmatched junction bases: 0. In DNA form, the CDR3 reads TGTGCCAGCAGCCAAGAGGGACAGGGGTACAATGAGCAGTTCTTC. Encoded protein: CASSQEGQGYNEQFF.

The chain joins TRBV30 to TRBJ1-2, with no clear D. This CDR3 has 11 residues. V lost 4 bases to trimming and J lost 5 bases, with 8 bases between them. Germline lookup yields CDR1 GTSNPN and CDR2 SVGIG (reference sequence). CDR3 residues: CAWTQAYGYTF. CDR3 nucleotide sequence: TGTGCCTGGACCCAGGCGTATGGCTACACCTTC.

This chain connects TRBV5-6 to TRBJ1-1, with D maybe TRBD1 (6 bases). The CDR3 has 13 residues. CDR1 is SGHDT and CDR2 is YYEEEE in the germline V gene. V shed 5 bases and J shed 1 base, with 9 bases lying between them. The CDR3 spells CASREDRNTEAFF. CDR3 bases: TGTGCCAGCAGAGAGGACAGGAACACTGAAGCTTTCTTT.

The rearrangement uses TRBV6-5 and TRBJ2-1, with 9 bases fitting TRBD2. This CDR3 comprises 14 residues. With 5 bases clipped from V and 5 bases from J, the junction kept 4 bases outside the gene matches. Germline CDR1 MNHEY, CDR2 SVGAGI. CDR3 region: CASSLSGGNNEQFF. Here the CDR3 DNA reads TGTGCCAGCAGTCTTAGCGGGGGCAACAATGAGCAGTTCTTC.

This rearrangement joins TRBV6-2 or TRBV6-3 to TRBJ2-7; a weak D match, TRBD1 (6 bases). CDR1 is MNHEY and CDR2 is SVGEGT in the germline V gene. CDR3 length equals 16 residues. The V end was cut by 5 bases, the J end by 6 bases, with 23 bases between. The CDR3 region is CASSPGARDLGGEQYF. In nucleotides, the CDR3 is TGTGCCAGCAGTCCCGGGGCTCGGGACCTAGGGGGCGAGCAGTACTTC.

This clone was counted a single time. This chain joins TRBV27 and TRBJ2-7; a weak D match, TRBD2 (6 bases). V gave up 6 bases and J gave up 4 bases, with 16 bases separating them. There are 14 residues in the CDR3. Germline assignment: CDR1 MNHEY and CDR2 SMNVEV (reference sequence). The CDR3 is CASRPGGPVYEQYF. The CDR3 DNA sequence: TGTGCCAGCAGGCCTGGAGGGCCCGTGTACGAGCAGTACTTC.

The V and J genes are TRBV6-2 or TRBV6-3 and TRBJ1-1; TRBD1 might be the D (5 bases). Trimming pared 5 bases from V and 3 bases from J, leaving 16 bases between. The CDR3 covers 15 residues. Germline assignment: CDR1 MNHEY and CDR2 SVGEGT. The DNA of the CDR3 is TGTGCCAGCAGTCCATTCGGGGCGGGGGACACTGAAGCTTTCTTT. Its translation: CASSPFGAGDTEAFF.

The genes are TRBV19 and TRBJ2-5; no clear D gene. This CDR3 spans 14 amino acids. The germline V and J ends were trimmed by 6 bases and 0 bases, with 11 bases remaining between them. CDR1 and CDR2 (germline): LNHDA, SQIVND (reference sequence). The CDR3 DNA follows: TGTGCCAGTAGCCTTGGCCCGTACCAAGAGACCCAGTACTTC. Protein sequence: CASSLGPYQETQYF. The full variable domain, its missing parts supplied by reference TRBV19 and TRBJ2-5, is DGGITQSPKYLFRKEGQNVTLSCEQNLNHDAMYWYRQDPGQGLRLIYYSQIVNDFQKGDIAEGYSVSREKKESFPLTVTSAQKNPTAFYLCASSLGPYQETQYFGPGTRLLVL.

This clone is a singleton in its sample. The chain employs TRBV20-1 and TRBJ1-2; D remains unclear. The ends were cut back, 3 bases at V and 5 bases at J, with 10 bases in the middle. Germline assignment: CDR1 DFQATT and CDR2 SNEGSKA (reference sequence). The CDR3 length is 12 residues. In nucleotides, the CDR3 is TGCAGTGCTAGTTCTGGGAGTTATGGCTACACCTTC. Protein: CSASSGSYGYTF.

The V gene is TRBV5-6, the J gene TRBJ1-2; TRBD1 might be the D (5 bases). This CDR3 comprises 13 residues. V lost 4 bases to trimming and J lost 4 bases, with 11 bases between them. Germline V lookup: CDR1 SGHDT, CDR2 YYEEEE. As DNA, the CDR3 is TGTGCCAGCAGCGAGACTGGGGCCTATGGCTACACCTTC. Translating it yields CASSETGAYGYTF.

The V gene is TRBV5-4, the J gene TRBJ2-3; 7 bases align to TRBD2. V lost 3 bases and J lost 0; bases outside the gene matches: 4. The length of the CDR3 is 15 residues. CDR1 SGHNT and CDR2 YYREEE come from the germline V gene (reference sequence). Here the CDR3 DNA reads TGTGCCAGCAGCTCAAGCGGGGACAGCACAGATACGCAGTATTTT. Protein sequence: CASSSSGDSTDTQYF.

This sequence joins TRBV12-3 or TRBV12-4 and TRBJ1-5; D is undetermined. The CDR3 spans 12 residues. The V end lost 6 bases, the J end lost 7 bases, and 10 bases lay between the germline ends. For the CDR3, the DNA is TGTGCCAGCAGCCCGGGGAGCCAGCCCCAGCATTTT. It translates to CASSPGSQPQHF.

The CDR3 nucleotides are TGTGCCAGTAAAGCCGGGTCCCAGAAGGGGTACGAGCAGTACTTC. As protein: CASKAGSQKGYEQYF. The J gene is TRBJ2-7, the V gene TRBV19; tentatively, D is TRBD1 (5 bases). V was shortened by 7 bases and J by 4 bases, with 20 bases between the two germline ends. The CDR3 is made up of 15 amino acids. Germline V gives CDR1 LNHDA, CDR2 SQIVND (reference sequence).

This chain joins TRBV30 and TRBJ2-7; 10 nucleotides align to TRBD1. Germline CDR1 reads GTSNPN; CDR2 reads SVGIG (reference sequence). V trimming: 5 bases; J trimming: 0 bases; junction bases outside the gene matches: 4. CDR3 length equals 14 residues. The CDR3: CAWGTGVGSYEQYF. The CDR3 nucleotides are TGTGCCTGGGGGACAGGGGTGGGCTCCTACGAGCAGTACTTC.

J is TRBJ2-2 and V is TRBV7-2, with D unresolved. Trimming stripped 5 bases from V and 2 bases from J, with 9 bases between. This CDR3 has 14 residues. The germline V gene has CDR1 SGHTA and CDR2 FQGNSA. The CDR3 DNA reads as TGTGCCAGCAGCCCAGGTTTCAACACCGGGGAGCTGTTTTTT. It specifies CASSPGFNTGELFF.

Concerning this clone itself: Relative to the germline gene, one junction end is altered; a read error may explain this. The chain has TRBV7-7 and TRBJ1-1, with TRBD1 identical over 7 bases. From germline, CDR1 is SSHAT and CDR2 FNYEAQ (reference sequence). The CDR3 loop spans 18 amino acids. The CDR3 DNA is TGTGCTAGCAGCTTATCTAGGGGACAGAACGTCATGAACACTGAAGCTTTCTTT. This gives the protein CASSLSRGQNVMNTEAFF.

The chain combines TRBV4-1 with TRBJ1-4; the D is unclear. The V gene lost 5 bases and the J gene lost 0 bases, with 13 bases spanning the gap. CDR3 size: 16 residues. Germline CDR1 reads MGHRA; CDR2 reads YSYEKL. The CDR3 DNA follows: TGCGCCAGCAGCAACCAGGTCCAACCAACTAATGAAAAACTGTTTTTT. The encoded protein is CASSNQVQPTNEKLFF.

This rearrangement joins TRBV28 to TRBJ2-2; D is ambiguous. Germline V gene lookup returns CDR1 MDHEN and CDR2 SYDVKM. The V end was cut by 5 bases, the J end by 5 bases, with 6 bases between. The CDR3 loop spans 12 amino acids. The CDR3 region has the DNA TGTGCCAGCAGTCCTCGTACCGGGGAGCTGTTTTTT. Protein sequence: CASSPRTGELFF. The variable domain in full, completed from reference TRBV28 and TRBJ2-2, reads DVKVTQSSRYLVKRTGEKVFLECVQDMDHENMFWYRQDPGLGLRLIYFSYDVKMKEKGDIPEGYSVSREKKERFSLILESASTNQTSMYLCASSPRTGELFFGEGSRLTVL.

The chain couples TRBV4-3 to TRBJ2-1; 11 bases align to TRBD2. V shed 5 bases and J 9 bases; nucleotides not matched to a gene: 9. CDR1 and CDR2 from the germline V gene are LGHNA and YSLEER. CDR3 length: 15 residues. The CDR3 DNA is TGCGCCAGCAGCTACGGGACTAGCGGAAGGGTTGAGCAGTTCTTC. Amino acids: CASSYGTSGRVEQFF.

The table lists this clone with a few counts. The CDR3 spells CASSRGTGVYEQYF. The CDR3 DNA is TGTGCCAGCTCCCGGGGGACAGGGGTTTACGAGCAGTACTTC. V and J are TRBV7-9 and TRBJ2-7; TRBD1 matches 10 bases. The germline gives CDR1 SEHNR, CDR2 FQNEAQ (reference sequence). The CDR3 contains 14 residues. Trimming at V came to 8 bases and at J to 4 bases, leaving 8 bases not matched to a gene.

The chain is built from TRBV18 and TRBJ1-4; no firm D call. The CDR3 has 13 residues. Germline-derived CDR1 and CDR2 are KGHSH and LQKENI. The V end lost 3 bases, the J end lost 8 bases, and 10 bases lay between the germline ends. The CDR3 loop reads CASSPTGLEKLFF. CDR3 sequence (DNA): TGTGCCAGCTCACCCACCGGGTTGGAAAAACTGTTTTTT.